These 28 T cell receptor beta chains were all obtained from the same sample, sequenced in a study of CD8 T cells in ankylosing spondylitis. One entry per CDR3 protein, called by TCRdb with MiXCR from the 5' RACE reads. This sample has 300,000 to 350,000 distinct CDR3 sequences, with around 20% found just once. Sequenced sample: blood, either unsorted or a sorted T cell fraction (not recorded which). The source is a female donor with ankylosing spondylitis or in good health (not recorded which).

This clonotype was detected only a few times. The rearrangement joins TRBV15 to TRBJ1-4; 9 bases are shared with TRBD1. The CDR3 has 14 residues. Germline lookup yields CDR1 LNHNV and CDR2 YYDKDF (reference sequence). V gave up 4 bases and J gave up 7 bases; unmatched junction bases: 4. The CDR3 spells CATSTDRGIEKLFF. CDR3 bases: TGTGCCACCAGCACAGACAGGGGGATTGAAAAACTGTTTTTT.

This clonotype has more than one count but fewer than ten. The chain combines TRBV7-2 with TRBJ1-2, with D maybe TRBD1 (6 bases). The CDR3 has 15 residues. V dropped 5 bases and J dropped 1 base, with 14 bases sitting between them. Germline CDR1 reads SGHTA; CDR2 reads FQGNSA. In nucleotides, the CDR3 is TGTGCCAGCAGCCAGGCGGGACACAGTAACTATGGCTACACCTTC. Translation: CASSQAGHSNYGYTF.

The chain employs TRBV6-2 or TRBV6-3 and TRBJ2-1, with a weak D call TRBD2 (6 bases). The V gene lost 6 bases and the J gene lost 2 bases, with 14 bases spanning the gap. Germline V gene lookup returns CDR1 MNHEY and CDR2 SVGEGT. The CDR3 has 15 residues. For the CDR3, the DNA is TGTGCCAGCAGCCCCGGGACTCTCCCCTACAATGAGCAGTTCTTC. It is translated as CASSPGTLPYNEQFF.

In its sample, this clonotype was seen a few times. The gene calls are TRBV12-3 or TRBV12-4 and TRBJ2-7; D ambiguous. Between the trimmed V and J ends, which lost 2 bases and 7 bases, there was a span of 15 bases. The CDR3 is 14 residues long. The CDR3 DNA follows: TGTGCCAGCAGTTTAAGCCTCCCCTCTCGGGAGCAGTACTTC. Encoded protein: CASSLSLPSREQYF.

V usage is TRBV12-5 and J usage is TRBJ2-1; D call uncertain. Deletions cut 6 bases from V and 6 bases from J, with 12 bases between. CDR1 and CDR2 from the germline V gene are LGHNT and FRNRAP. The CDR3 extends over 13 amino acids. In DNA, the CDR3 is TGTGCTAGTGGCCCTGACCTAGGCAATGAGCAGTTCTTC. Encoded protein: CASGPDLGNEQFF.

The chain employs TRBV4-3 and TRBJ2-1, with 7 bases that match TRBD2. Germline V CDR1 and CDR2: LGHNA, YSLEER. The CDR3 covers 16 residues. V trimming: 4 bases; J trimming: 10 bases; junction bases outside the gene matches: 16. CDR3 sequence: CASSPKSGTKFKEQFF. CDR3 DNA: TGCGCCAGCAGCCCGAAGTCCGGGACTAAGTTTAAAGAGCAGTTCTTC.

V is TRBV10-3 and J is TRBJ2-3; 15 bases are shared with TRBD2. The CDR3 totals 18 residues. Germline CDR1 ENHRY, CDR2 SYGVKD. The V and J ends lost 10 bases and 3 bases, in that order; junction bases with no gene match: 14. The CDR3 protein is CATLTGTSGRRRTDTQYF. The CDR3 DNA reads TGTGCCACCCTGACCGGGACTAGCGGGAGGAGGAGAACAGATACGCAGTATTTT.

This clonotype was counted a few times. The CDR3 here is CSAGPGDPNQPQHF. The CDR3 DNA reads as TGCAGTGCTGGGCCCGGGGACCCTAATCAGCCCCAGCATTTT. The chain carries TRBV20-1 and TRBJ1-5, with D tentatively TRBD1 (5 bases). V lost 5 bases and J lost 4, with 15 bases in between. This CDR3 has 14 residues. The germline gives CDR1 DFQATT, CDR2 SNEGSKA (reference sequence).

The chain is built from TRBV7-6 and TRBJ2-2, with D uncertain. The germline gives CDR1 SGHVS, CDR2 FNYEAQ. This CDR3 has 13 residues. V was shortened by 1 base and J by 3 bases, with 3 bases between the two germline ends. CDR3 nucleotide sequence: TGTGCCAGCAGCTTAGTCTACACCGGGGAGCTGTTTTTT. It specifies CASSLVYTGELFF.

This clonotype showed up just a few times. The chain recombines TRBV2 with TRBJ2-1, with a possible D match to TRBD1 (7 bases). V dropped 5 bases and J dropped 0 bases, with 11 bases sitting between them. The germline V gene encodes CDR1 SNHLY and CDR2 FYNNEI. This CDR3 is built from 15 residues. This chain's CDR3 is CASSFRGASYNEQFF. In DNA, the CDR3 is TGTGCCAGCAGTTTCAGGGGGGCCTCCTACAATGAGCAGTTCTTC.

This clonotype has only a few counts. The chain uses TRBV9 and TRBJ1-6; D might be TRBD1 (6 bases). With 5 bases removed from V and 7 bases from J, the gap between germline ends came to 16 bases. The CDR3 covers 15 residues. Germline CDR1 and CDR2: SGDLS and YYNGEE. CDR3 nucleotide sequence: TGTGCCAGCAGAGGGGGACAAGAGGGGAATTCACCCCTCCACTTT. It yields the protein CASRGGQEGNSPLHF.

This clonotype appeared many times. This chain joins TRBV5-1 and TRBJ2-7; D is possibly TRBD1 or TRBD2 (6 bases each). The ends were cut back, 0 bases at V and 5 bases at J, with 12 bases in the middle. Germline assignment: CDR1 SGHRS and CDR2 YFSETQ. The CDR3 runs 14 residues. CDR3 protein: CASSLDWGADEQYF. The CDR3 DNA sequence: TGCGCCAGCAGCTTGGATTGGGGGGCGGACGAGCAGTACTTC.

This clonotype was detected only a few times. The rearrangement joins TRBV12-3 or TRBV12-4 to TRBJ2-5; a weak D match, TRBD1 (5 bases). The CDR3 spans 15 residues. The V gene lost 3 bases and the J gene lost 2 bases, with 13 bases spanning the gap. CDR3 amino acids: CASSFGGHLQETQYF. In nucleotides, the CDR3 is TGTGCCAGCAGTTTTGGCGGACATTTGCAAGAGACCCAGTACTTC.

The rearrangement joins TRBV18 to TRBJ1-2, with TRBD1 matching 7 bases. The CDR3 sequence is 14 residues long. J was trimmed by 4 bases and V by 2 bases; bases with no gene match: 4. Germline V gene sequence: CDR1 KGHSH, CDR2 LQKENI. The DNA of the CDR3 is TGTGCCAGCTCACCAAGGGGACAGTCCTATGGCTACACCTTC. It is translated as CASSPRGQSYGYTF. Full variable domain (outside the CDR3, taken from reference TRBV18 and TRBJ1-2): NAGVMQNPRHLVRRRGQEARLRCSPMKGHSHVYWYRQLPEEGLKFMVYLQKENIIDESGMPKERFSAEFPKEGPSILRIQQVVRGDSAAYFCASSPRGQSYGYTFGSGTRLTVV.

The gene calls are TRBV2 and TRBJ2-7, with 7 bases matching TRBD2. The CDR3 is 13 residues long. V gave up 3 bases and J gave up 5 bases; unmatched junction bases: 4. Germline V gene data show CDR1 as SNHLY and CDR2 as FYNNEI. The DNA for the CDR3 is TGTGCCAGCAGTGATGGGGGGGGAGACGAGCAGTACTTC. Its protein product is CASSDGGGDEQYF.

This clonotype was observed a handful of times. The rearrangement links TRBV20-1 to TRBJ2-7, with 11 bases fitting TRBD2. The CDR3 extends over 16 amino acids. Germline V gene lookup returns CDR1 DFQATT and CDR2 SNEGSKA (reference sequence). J gave up 6 bases and V 0 bases, and 10 bases lay outside the gene matches. CDR3 nucleotides: TGCAGTGCTAGAGATGAACTAGCGGGAGAGTCAAGCGAGCAGTACTTC. It specifies CSARDELAGESSEQYF.

The chain is built from TRBV20-1 and TRBJ2-1, with a weak D call TRBD2 (6 bases). The CDR3 is 16 residues long. Germline values: CDR1 DFQATT, CDR2 SNEGSKA (reference sequence). V lost 0 bases and J 4 bases, leaving 16 bases between the germline ends. The CDR3 nucleotides are TGCAGTGCTAGAGATCGCGGCGGGATCGCTTACAATGAGCAGTTCTTC. Encoded protein: CSARDRGGIAYNEQFF.

CDR3: CASSFSRGPTATDTQYF. The CDR3 DNA sequence: TGTGCCAGCAGTTTTAGCAGGGGGCCCACAGCCACAGATACGCAGTATTTT. The rearrangement joins TRBV27 to TRBJ2-3; TRBD1 matches at 8 bases. Germline CDR1 reads MNHEY; CDR2 reads SMNVEV (reference sequence). CDR3 size: 17 residues. V shed 3 bases and J 2 bases; nucleotides not matched to a gene: 10.

In this sample, this clonotype turned up a few times. CDR3 DNA: TGTGCCAGCAGTTTGGATGTGAACTTCAATCAGCCCCAGCATTTT. As protein: CASSLDVNFNQPQHF. The V call is TRBV12-3 or TRBV12-4, the J call TRBJ1-5, with D unclear. V was clipped by 3 bases and J by 3 bases, with 12 bases between them. This CDR3 is built from 15 residues.

V usage is TRBV25-1 and J usage is TRBJ1-2; D unclear. The CDR3 has 13 amino acids. The V gene's germline CDR1 is MGHDK and CDR2 SYGVNS. Trimming pared 2 bases from V and 4 bases from J, leaving 8 bases between. The CDR3 spells CASSETLTYGYTF. The DNA of the CDR3 is TGTGCCAGCAGTGAAACCTTAACCTATGGCTACACCTTC.

This chain links TRBV5-6 with TRBJ1-5; a weak D match, TRBD1 (5 bases). The V and J ends lost 3 bases and 2 bases respectively, with 12 bases between them. The CDR3 contains 15 residues. The germline CDR1 and CDR2 sequences are SGHDT and YYEEEE. The CDR3: CASSSIGGGNQPQHF. For the CDR3, the DNA is TGTGCCAGCAGCTCCATAGGAGGGGGCAATCAGCCCCAGCATTTT.

This clonotype was detected a few times. This chain links TRBV7-2 with TRBJ2-2, with TRBD2 identical over 14 bases. The CDR3 is made up of 17 amino acids. The germline gives CDR1 SGHTA, CDR2 FQGNSA. The V and J ends lost 5 bases and 7 bases, in that order; junction bases with no gene match: 9. The CDR3 DNA reads TGTGCCAGCAGCCAGAGGGGGACTAGCGGGAGTATCGGGGAGCTGTTTTTT. Encoded protein: CASSQRGTSGSIGELFF.

This chain links TRBV7-9 with TRBJ2-1, with 7 positions matching TRBD1. CDR3 length equals 15 residues. The germline CDR1 and CDR2 sequences are SEHNR and FQNEAQ (reference sequence). V dropped 7 bases and J dropped 5; count of bases not matched to a gene: 11. DNA of the CDR3: TGTGCCAGCAACAAGCCCGGACAGGCACACAATGAGCAGTTCTTC. Translated, it gives CASNKPGQAHNEQFF.

This clonotype was observed many times. J is TRBJ2-1 and V is TRBV7-9, with D possibly TRBD1 on 6 matching bases. CDR3 length equals 13 residues. V was pared by 0 bases and J by 10 bases, with 10 bases between. Per the germline V gene, CDR1 is SEHNR and CDR2 is FQNEAQ (reference sequence). Here the CDR3 reads CASSLAPDREQFF. In DNA, the CDR3 is TGTGCCAGCAGCTTAGCACCCGACAGGGAGCAGTTCTTC. Drawing the rest from reference TRBV7-9 and TRBJ2-1, the complete variable domain is DTGVSQNPRHKITKRGQNVTFRCDPISEHNRLYWYRQTLGQGPEFLTYFQNEAQLEKSRLLSDRFSAERPKGSFSTLEIQRTEQGDSAMYLCASSLAPDREQFFGPGTRLTVL.

This clonotype was seen more than once but under ten times. This chain uses TRBV6-1 with TRBJ2-5, with D possibly matching TRBD1 (6 bases). Germline CDR1 MNHNS, CDR2 SASEGT. V gave up 5 bases and J gave up 4 bases, with 20 bases separating them. The CDR3 is 16 residues long. CDR3 DNA: TGTGCCAGCAGTAAACAGGGTGTCTTTGGGAGAGAGACCCAGTACTTC. This encodes CASSKQGVFGRETQYF.

Only a few counts were recorded for this clonotype. The chain carries TRBV5-1 and TRBJ2-5; TRBD2 is a possible D gene (6 bases). The CDR3 runs 13 residues. Between the trimmed V and J ends, which lost 4 bases and 5 bases, there was a span of 12 bases. Germline CDR1 and CDR2: SGHRS and YFSETQ. CDR3 nucleotide sequence: TGCGCCAGCAGCATTTTCGCGGGGGAGACCCAGTACTTC. This codes for CASSIFAGETQYF.

The chain uses TRBV4-3 and TRBJ2-1; TRBD1 might be the D (7 bases). Germline V lookup: CDR1 LGHNA, CDR2 YSLEER. Trimming took 1 base from V and 7 from J, leaving 17 bases between them. The CDR3 runs to 16 residues. CDR3 bases: TGCGCCAGCAGCCAAGCCCAGGGGGGCCTCGGGAATGAGCAGTTCTTC. This gives the protein CASSQAQGGLGNEQFF.

This chain uses TRBV6-5 with TRBJ2-1; 8 bases align to TRBD2. The trim removed 2 bases at V and 4 bases at J, leaving 4 bases unmatched. This CDR3 contains 15 residues. Germline assignment: CDR1 MNHEY and CDR2 SVGAGI. The CDR3 DNA is TGTGCCAGCAGTTACGCCGGGACTAGGTACAATGAGCAGTTCTTC. It is translated as CASSYAGTRYNEQFF.